This TCR beta chain was found in a study of blood T cell repertoires in COVID-19. V lost 0 bases and J lost 1; bases outside the gene matches: 0. This CDR3 spans 16 amino acids. The V gene's germline CDR1 is SGHRS and CDR2 YFSETQ. Enrolment of Seattle patients took place during active infection, and they were followed longitudinally. This clone was counted once. Distinct nucleotide sequences in the sample also encode this CDR3. Per the authors' pipeline: Nucleated cell number was recorded as an estimate derived from reference gene primer amplification. Produced via immunoSEQ multiplex PCR; TCRdb's table is partial and in-frame only. Clone size and the V and J calls come from that table; the DNA yielded D and trimming. The data contain more than 350,000 clones, about 89% of them seen just once; the ten biggest clones take up about 2.9%.

The sequencing input was peripheral blood. The chain combines TRBV5-1 with TRBJ2-2, with 10 nucleotides matching TRBD2. The TCR comes from a woman in her thirties with COVID-19, enrolled during active disease. The CDR3 spells CASSLGLAGNTGELFF. Here the CDR3 DNA reads TGCGCCAGCAGCTTGGGACTAGCGGGGAACACCGGGGAGCTGTTTTTT.